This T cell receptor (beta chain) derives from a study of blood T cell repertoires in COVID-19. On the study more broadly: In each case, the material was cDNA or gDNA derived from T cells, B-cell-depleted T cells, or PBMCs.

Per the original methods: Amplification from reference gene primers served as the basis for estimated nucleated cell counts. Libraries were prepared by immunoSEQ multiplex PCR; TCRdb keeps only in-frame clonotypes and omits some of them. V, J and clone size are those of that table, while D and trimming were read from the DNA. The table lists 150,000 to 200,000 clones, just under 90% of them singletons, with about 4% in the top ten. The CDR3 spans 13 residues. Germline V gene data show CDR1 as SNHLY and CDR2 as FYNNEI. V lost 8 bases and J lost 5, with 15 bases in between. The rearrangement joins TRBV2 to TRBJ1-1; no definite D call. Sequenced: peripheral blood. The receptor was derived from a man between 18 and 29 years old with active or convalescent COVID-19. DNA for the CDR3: TGTGCCAGCGTTATGGCAGGCCCGACTGAAGCTTTCTTT. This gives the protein CASVMAGPTEAFF.